Reported below is one T cell receptor (beta chain). The specificity of this receptor is unknown. It has no much larger one-base neighbor in the sample; base qualities were not kept. The junction carries 21 bases between V and J, which are trimmed by 8 bases and 7 bases respectively. The germline V gene (reference sequence) yields WNHNN for CDR1 and SYGVQD for CDR2. Its CDR3 holds 15 amino acids, cysteine through phenylalanine. Only the CDR3 portion is preserved as DNA: 45 bases, with reading frame beginning at the first base. This entry belongs to a study of cytomegalovirus exposure and HLA in healthy donors (TCRdb year 2017). Some background on the complete study: In an earlier analysis of fewer than 750 of the donors, 250 to 350 Gb of sequence data and 90 million to 130 million unique TCR beta sequences from about 179 million T cells were reported. Among around 400 genotyped donors of the cohort, an average of roughly 230,000 unique TCR beta nucleotide sequences was sequenced per donor, of which roughly 17% were non-productive. The T cell repertoires of 700 or so subjects were profiled by immunosequencing and related to cytomegalovirus serostatus. HLA typing included class I and class II loci at four-digit resolution. In the later analysis, no new phenotypic data were used to find candidate immune exposures; instead, reliance was placed on TCR beta sequences and their occurrence across donors. Alongside the repertoire data, information on donor age, sex, ethnicity and CMV serostatus was compiled. About 330 gigabases of sequencing data and 75 million to 85 million unique TCR sequences made up an early release that covered 500 to 650 HLA-typed donors. Because of strong linkage in the cohort, five DR-DQ haplotypes were treated as single units for association and clustering. In a later analysis, previously published TCR beta repertoires from roughly 710 donors were re-analyzed and high-resolution HLA genotyping was added so that TCR occurrence patterns could be studied. The number of typed donors differed by locus: about 620-640 for A, B, C, DRB1 and DQB1; 500 to 550 for DQA1; over 600 for DPA1; and some 450 for DPB1. Of the roughly 400 genotyped donors, roughly 80% fell in the genetic ancestry cluster associated with self-reported Caucasian donors. Besides the first cohort of approximately 710 subjects, a separate validation cohort made up of roughly 120 different subjects was used. An earlier analysis of several hundred of the donors used high-throughput TCR beta sequencing to judge whether each TCR beta V gene segment behaved as functional or pseudogenic. The study was designed to test whether signatures of past pathogen exposure could be identified by cataloging public T cell receptors. In a later genetic analysis, genome-wide SNP genotypes for about 65% of the 666 donors were used, and that subset was treated as a discovery cohort. To predict cytomegalovirus infection status, the study brought together high-throughput TCR immunosequencing, statistical association of individual TCRs with disease status, and machine learning. All discovery cohort repertoires had been generated using a single sequencing platform.

What the work shows at the level of the full study, not this receptor alone: Broadly in line with IMGT annotations, most TCR beta V segments showed up in productive rearrangements about 87% or about 30% of the time in an earlier analysis of approximately 640 of the donors. Cytomegalovirus status was reported to be diagnosed by the classifier with high specificity and sensitivity in both the original and validation cohorts. In a later analysis, HLA-associated TCR beta chains showed more clonal expansion and lower generation probabilities than non-associated chains that were equally common. Because some donors lacked HLA typing at each locus, the association tests relied only on the typed subset. The earlier analysis of some 560 of the donors excluded seventeen rarely observed V segments, including chromosome 9 orphons, because counts were too low. According to a later analysis, most CMV-associated TCR beta chains appeared to be HLA-restricted, and the HLA associations seemed to be driven largely by CMV exposure. In a later genetic analysis, fewer N-insertions in productive TCRs were reported among donors in an Asian-associated ancestry cluster than the approximately 710-donor mean. The authors suggested that the approach could potentially be extended to other disease states and immunological phenotypes. Only TCR beta chains were sequenced in this cohort, and the absence of alpha or paired-chain data limited detectable features. Sequencing depth was assumed to be roughly uniform across donors in the presence/absence analyses, though that assumption may not hold. Correlated functional status among segregating V segments might reflect linkage disequilibrium, but an unknown experimental factor could not be ruled out. A later analysis reported that several top co-occurrence clusters appeared linked to parvovirus B19, influenza, CMV and Epstein-Barr virus. Three of the identified cytomegalovirus-associated TCR beta chains were confirmed in vitro to be specific for cytomegalovirus antigens. An association between a missense DCLRE1C variant and V-gene and J-gene trimming of TCR beta chains was found in a later genetic analysis and replicated in an independent cohort. A cluster of highly shared sequence variants was judged likely to be a technical artifact of the sequencing pipeline. For the cohort, immune exposure information was limited to CMV serostatus. A further reported finding was that TCR beta sequences accurately predicted the HLA-A and HLA-B alleles for most subjects in the first cohort. In a later analysis, around 15,000 TCR beta sequences were associated with specific HLA alleles at a false discovery rate of 0.05. Strong co-occurrence of HLA alleles, especially DR and DQ, made assigning TCR associations to individual alleles difficult. A total of fewer than 200 TCR beta chains were listed by the study as associated with cytomegalovirus. Because the 87-base-pair reads could not distinguish some IMGT-functional V segments, including TRBV6-2 and TRBV6-3, those segments were excluded. Most TCR sequences were observed very rarely across donors, whereas some public TCRs were present in many individuals. According to a later analysis, TCR association rates differed among HLA loci, with DRB1 alleles showing the most associated TCRs and HLA-C alleles showing the fewest.

The method behind the library was the immunoSEQ multiplex PCR assay. For the multiplex PCR, a mixture combining 60 forward primers for TCR Vbeta segments and 13 reverse primers for TCR Jbeta segments was used. The CDR3 region of rearranged TCR beta genes was amplified from genomic DNA with a multiplex PCR assay. Amplified TCR beta libraries were sequenced as 87-base-pair reads on the Illumina HiSeq System. As for the authors' bioinformatics: Across the 500 to 700 repertoires, a later analysis counted 80 million or so unique TCR beta chains, 9.5 million to 13 million of which were shared by at least two donors. A nearest-neighbor algorithm error-corrected the raw reads and collapsed the reads into unique sequences, merging closely related sequences to remove PCR and sequencing errors. CDR3 sequences were aligned to IMGT reference sequences to assign V, D and J gene segments. Each retained sequence needed at least a six-nucleotide match to both a V gene segment and a J gene segment. Rearrangements were called productive when the CDR3 lacked stop codons and stayed in frame with V and J; all others were non-productive. Following IMGT convention, CDR3 was defined as the stretch from the second conserved V-encoded cysteine up to the conserved J-encoded phenylalanine. The earlier analysis of some 580 of the donors excluded any sequence lacking an unambiguous match to a single V gene segment. An earlier analysis of fewer than 650 of the donors classified V segments as functional when productive rearrangements were above 56.7% and as segregating when the standard deviation between donors was above 5%. A statistical classification framework was built to diagnose cytomegalovirus status from the catalog of TCR beta chain sequences. In a later analysis, TCR nucleotide sequences were compared against IMGT/GENE-DB human TR gene sequences so that V and J genes could be assigned. In a later analysis, CDR3 sequences and most-parsimonious VDJ recombination scenarios were assigned using the TCRdist pipeline. In a later analysis, each TCR beta chain was defined by its CDR3 amino acid sequence together with its V-gene family, and reads without a unique V-gene family were excluded. As a way to deal with suspected cross-contamination and a sequencing artifact, a later analysis dropped over 550 nucleotide sequences that were highly shared and had low generation probability. In a later analysis, a clonal expansion index for each public chain was calculated from normalized within-repertoire ranks of inferred template counts. In a later analysis, generation probabilities were computed using a VDJ recombination model fitted to out-of-frame rearrangements, and the results were checked against IGoR. A later analysis scored TCR-TCR, TCR-HLA and TCR-CMV co-occurrence with hypergeometric tests, applying a repertoire-size bias correction to TCR pairs. To estimate false discovery rates, a later analysis permuted the HLA or CMV assignments 20 times. In a later analysis, co-occurring TCRs were grouped using DBSCAN, and TCRdist sequence similarity was added for clustering within HLA-allele-positive subsets. Co-occurrence clustering excluded repertoires with fewer than 30,000 or more than 120,000 public chains, plus five with anomalous nucleotide sharing. Sourced from immuneACCESS, this table was stored by TCRdb with only in-frame sequences that have V and J called. A share of the clones is absent; for the studies checked, an unresolved V gene accounts for under half, and the remainder has no known explanation. That table furnishes V, J and clone size, whereas the DNA furnished D and trimming. The table for this sample lists around 90,000 clones; 62% of them were counted only once. The leading ten clones occupy around 5.5% of the sample.

The cohort was made up of 666 healthy bone marrow donors. Cohort members were all nominally healthy when sampled, although unrecorded immune exposures were likely present. The donor tested CMV seropositive, placing the donor among the 250 to 350 seropositive members of the cohort. Every donor gave a peripheral blood sample, and the peripheral blood mononuclear cells from that sample were used for TCR beta sequencing. The Qiagen DNeasy Blood Extraction Kit was used to extract genomic DNA from the blood cell samples. This sequence originates from a woman in her thirties in good health and CMV-seropositive. The rearrangement combines TRBV10-1 with TRBJ1-3; a tentative D match to TRBD1 spans 5 bases. The material sequenced was PBMCs. The CDR3: CASGGARGGGNTIYF. The sequenced DNA is TGCGCCAGCGGAGGGGCCCGAGGTGGAGGGAACACCATATATTTT.